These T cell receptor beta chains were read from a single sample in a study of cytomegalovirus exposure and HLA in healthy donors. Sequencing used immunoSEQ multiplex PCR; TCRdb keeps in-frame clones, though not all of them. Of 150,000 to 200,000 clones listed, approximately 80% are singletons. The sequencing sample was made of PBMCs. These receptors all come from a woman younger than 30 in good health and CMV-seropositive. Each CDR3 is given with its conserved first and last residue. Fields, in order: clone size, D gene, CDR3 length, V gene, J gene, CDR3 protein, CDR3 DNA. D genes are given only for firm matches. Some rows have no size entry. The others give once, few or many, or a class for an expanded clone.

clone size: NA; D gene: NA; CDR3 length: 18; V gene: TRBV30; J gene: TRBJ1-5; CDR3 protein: CAWSVSRYRGSSIVAQHF; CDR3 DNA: TGTGCCTGGAGTGTATCGCGTTATCGGGGTTCCTCAATCGTGGCCCAGCATTTT
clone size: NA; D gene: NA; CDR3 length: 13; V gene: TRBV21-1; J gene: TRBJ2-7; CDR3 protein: CASSKEVGREQYF; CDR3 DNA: TGTGCCAGCAGCAAAGAAGTGGGCAGGGAGCAGTACTTC
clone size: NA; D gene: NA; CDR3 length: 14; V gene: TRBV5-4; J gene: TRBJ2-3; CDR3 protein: CASSLTSSTDTQYF; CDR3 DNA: TGTGCCAGCAGCCTTACATCTAGCACAGATACGCAGTATTTT
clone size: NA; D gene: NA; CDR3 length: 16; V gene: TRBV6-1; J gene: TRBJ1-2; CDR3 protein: CASSDDYRKTNYGYTF; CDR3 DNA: TGTGCCAGCAGTGACGACTACAGAAAAACCAACTATGGCTACACCTTC
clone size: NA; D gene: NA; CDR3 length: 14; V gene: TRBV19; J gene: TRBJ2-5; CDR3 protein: CASNEGGGTETQYF; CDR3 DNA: TGTGCCAGTAACGAGGGAGGCGGAACGGAGACCCAGTACTTC
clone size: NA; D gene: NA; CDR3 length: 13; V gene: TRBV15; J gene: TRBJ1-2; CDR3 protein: CATSKDRPYGYTF; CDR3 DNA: TGTGCCACCAGCAAGGACAGACCCTATGGCTACACCTTC
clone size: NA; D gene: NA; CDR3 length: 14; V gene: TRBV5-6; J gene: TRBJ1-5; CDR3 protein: CASSLWEGTRSQHF; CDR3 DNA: TGTGCCAGCAGCTTGTGGGAGGGTACAAGGTCCCAGCATTTT
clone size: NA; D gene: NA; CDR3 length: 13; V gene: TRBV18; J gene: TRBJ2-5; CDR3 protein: CASSPDFQETQYF; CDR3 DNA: TGTGCCAGCTCACCCGACTTCCAAGAGACCCAGTACTTC
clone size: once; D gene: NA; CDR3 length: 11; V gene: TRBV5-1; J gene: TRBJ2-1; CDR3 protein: CASSLNNEQFF; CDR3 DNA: TGCGCCAGCAGTTTAAACAATGAGCAGTTCTTC
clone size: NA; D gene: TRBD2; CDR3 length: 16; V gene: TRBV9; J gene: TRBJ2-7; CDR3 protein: CASSTGLAGGQDEQYF; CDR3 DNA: TGTGCCAGCAGCACTGGACTAGCGGGGGGGCAGGACGAGCAGTACTTC
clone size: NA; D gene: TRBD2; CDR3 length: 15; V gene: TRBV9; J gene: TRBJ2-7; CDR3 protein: CASSPQAGETYEQYF; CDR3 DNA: TGTGCCAGCAGCCCCCAAGCGGGGGAGACGTACGAGCAGTACTTC
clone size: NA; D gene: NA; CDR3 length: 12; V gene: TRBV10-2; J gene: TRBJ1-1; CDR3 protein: CASAFQDTEAFF; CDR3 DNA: TGCGCCAGCGCCTTCCAGGACACTGAAGCTTTCTTT